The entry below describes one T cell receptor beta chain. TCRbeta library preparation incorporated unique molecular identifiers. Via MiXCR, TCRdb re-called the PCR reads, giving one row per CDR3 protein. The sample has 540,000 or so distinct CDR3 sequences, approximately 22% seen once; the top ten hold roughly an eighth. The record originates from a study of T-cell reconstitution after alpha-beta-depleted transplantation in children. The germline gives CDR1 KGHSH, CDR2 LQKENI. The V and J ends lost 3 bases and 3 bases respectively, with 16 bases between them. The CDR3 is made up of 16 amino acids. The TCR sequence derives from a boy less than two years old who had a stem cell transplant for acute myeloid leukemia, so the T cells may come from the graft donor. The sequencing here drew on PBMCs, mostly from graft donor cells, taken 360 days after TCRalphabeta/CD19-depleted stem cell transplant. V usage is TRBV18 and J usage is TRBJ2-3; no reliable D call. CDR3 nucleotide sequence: TGTGCCAGCTCACCGCAAGGGTCTGGTCGGACAGATACGCAGTATTTT. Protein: CASSPQGSGRTDTQYF. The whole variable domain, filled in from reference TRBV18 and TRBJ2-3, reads NAGVMQNPRHLVRRRGQEARLRCSPMKGHSHVYWYRQLPEEGLKFMVYLQKENIIDESGMPKERFSAEFPKEGPSILRIQQVVRGDSAAYFCASSPQGSGRTDTQYFGPGTRLTVL.